The rows below give T cell receptor beta chains drawn from one sample of a study of human T cells and chemical hapten exposure. TCRdb redid the calling of the RACE reads with MiXCR, one entry per CDR3 protein. The repertoire holds about 65,000 distinct CDR3 sequences, with 6% to 7% as singletons. The sequencing sample was made of whole blood. The receptors were gathered from a female donor in good health. Some clones in this sample may be carry-over from other donors' samples. The CDR3 runs from the conserved cysteine through the conserved F or W. Fields, in order: V gene, J gene, clone size, D gene, CDR3 protein, CDR3 DNA. The D gene is left open where the match is weak. Some rows have no size entry. The others give once, few or many, or a class for an expanded clone.

v_call: TRBV28; j_call: TRBJ2-5; clone_size: few; d_call: -; cdr3_aa: CASSLRSQETQYF; cdr3_nt: TGTGCCAGCAGTTTACGCAGCCAAGAGACCCAGTACTTC
v_call: TRBV27; j_call: TRBJ2-7; clone_size: few; d_call: TRBD2; cdr3_aa: CASSPSGGAYEQYF; cdr3_nt: TGTGCCAGCAGCCCCAGCGGGGGGGCCTACGAGCAGTACTTC
v_call: TRBV6-2/TRBV6-3; j_call: TRBJ2-3; clone_size: -; d_call: TRBD1; cdr3_aa: CASTLTGTADTQYF; cdr3_nt: TGTGCCAGCACCCTAACCGGGACAGCAGATACGCAGTATTTT
v_call: TRBV4-1; j_call: TRBJ2-7; clone_size: -; d_call: -; cdr3_aa: CASSQGFSSYEQYF; cdr3_nt: TGCGCCAGCAGCCAGGGTTTTAGCTCCTACGAGCAGTACTTC
v_call: TRBV10-3; j_call: TRBJ2-1; clone_size: many; d_call: -; cdr3_aa: CAISGVEDEQFF; cdr3_nt: TGTGCCATCAGTGGGGTAGAGGATGAGCAGTTCTTC
v_call: TRBV6-6; j_call: TRBJ2-3; clone_size: many; d_call: TRBD1; cdr3_aa: CASSYGGQVFDTQYF; cdr3_nt: TGTGCCAGCAGTTACGGTGGACAGGTTTTTGATACGCAGTATTTT
v_call: TRBV28; j_call: TRBJ2-7; clone_size: few; d_call: -; cdr3_aa: CASSFIAPGPSYEQYF; cdr3_nt: TGTGCCAGCAGTTTTATAGCGCCGGGCCCTTCCTACGAGCAGTACTTC
v_call: TRBV6-1; j_call: TRBJ1-3; clone_size: few; d_call: -; cdr3_aa: CASSEQASGNTIYF; cdr3_nt: TGTGCCAGCAGTGAGCAGGCCTCTGGAAACACCATATATTTT
v_call: TRBV12-3/TRBV12-4; j_call: TRBJ2-5; clone_size: many; d_call: TRBD2; cdr3_aa: CASSSSSWGTSPFETQYF; cdr3_nt: TGTGCCAGCAGTTCATCGTCTTGGGGGACTAGCCCCTTCGAGACCCAGTACTTC
v_call: TRBV2; j_call: TRBJ2-3; clone_size: many; d_call: TRBD2; cdr3_aa: CASRVRLAEVDTQYF; cdr3_nt: TGTGCCAGCAGAGTAAGACTAGCGGAGGTTGATACGCAGTATTTT
v_call: TRBV6-5; j_call: TRBJ1-1; clone_size: -; d_call: TRBD1; cdr3_aa: CASRNLGDRAGTEAFF; cdr3_nt: TGTGCCAGCAGGAACCTGGGCGACAGGGCCGGCACTGAAGCTTTCTTT
v_call: TRBV18; j_call: TRBJ2-3; clone_size: many; d_call: -; cdr3_aa: CASSPSAALSTDTQYF; cdr3_nt: TGTGCCAGCTCTCCTAGCGCGGCCTTGAGCACAGATACGCAGTATTTT
v_call: TRBV25-1; j_call: TRBJ1-1; clone_size: few; d_call: -; cdr3_aa: CASSLTGIRTEAFF; cdr3_nt: TGTGCCAGCAGTTTAACAGGGATTAGAACTGAAGCTTTCTTT
v_call: TRBV28; j_call: TRBJ2-7; clone_size: medium-sized; d_call: -; cdr3_aa: CAISTPGREQYF; cdr3_nt: TGTGCCATTTCTACACCCGGGCGGGAGCAGTACTTC
v_call: TRBV4-1; j_call: TRBJ1-2; clone_size: many; d_call: -; cdr3_aa: CASSSSQANTNYGYTF; cdr3_nt: TGCGCCAGCAGCTCATCCCAAGCGAATACTAACTATGGCTACACCTTC
v_call: TRBV7-8; j_call: TRBJ2-6; clone_size: many; d_call: TRBD1; cdr3_aa: CASRLRGPPSGANVLTF; cdr3_nt: TGTGCCAGCAGGCTCAGGGGGCCCCCCTCTGGGGCCAACGTCCTGACTTTC
v_call: TRBV29-1; j_call: TRBJ1-1; clone_size: few; d_call: TRBD1; cdr3_aa: CSVEMEGANEAFF; cdr3_nt: TGCAGCGTTGAAATGGAGGGGGCGAATGAAGCTTTCTTT
v_call: TRBV4-2; j_call: TRBJ1-2; clone_size: few; d_call: -; cdr3_aa: CASSQADSSYGYTF; cdr3_nt: TGTGCCAGCAGCCAGGCGGACAGCTCCTATGGCTACACCTTC
v_call: TRBV20-1; j_call: TRBJ2-7; clone_size: many; d_call: -; cdr3_aa: CSAEGRDSSYEQYF; cdr3_nt: TGCAGTGCCGAAGGCAGGGATAGTTCCTACGAGCAGTACTTC
v_call: TRBV5-1; j_call: TRBJ2-3; clone_size: few; d_call: TRBD2; cdr3_aa: CASSALSGTSGRAETDTQYF; cdr3_nt: TGCGCCAGCAGCGCCCTATCCGGGACTAGCGGGAGGGCCGAGACAGATACGCAGTATTTT
v_call: TRBV14; j_call: TRBJ2-7; clone_size: many; d_call: -; cdr3_aa: CASSRSGITGEQYF; cdr3_nt: TGTGCCAGCAGCCGAAGTGGGATAACGGGCGAGCAGTACTTC
v_call: TRBV20-1; j_call: TRBJ2-7; clone_size: many; d_call: TRBD2; cdr3_aa: CSARGASGMVSNEQYF; cdr3_nt: TGCAGTGCTAGAGGCGCTAGCGGGATGGTAAGCAACGAGCAGTACTTC
v_call: TRBV12-3/TRBV12-4; j_call: TRBJ1-5; clone_size: few; d_call: -; cdr3_aa: CASSLGVMGNQPQHF; cdr3_nt: TGTGCCAGCAGTTTAGGGGTCATGGGCAATCAGCCCCAGCATTTT
v_call: TRBV28; j_call: TRBJ2-7; clone_size: -; d_call: -; cdr3_aa: CASSRYRSSYEQYF; cdr3_nt: TGTGCCAGCAGTCGGTACAGAAGCTCCTACGAGCAGTACTTC
v_call: TRBV4-1; j_call: TRBJ2-5; clone_size: many; d_call: -; cdr3_aa: CASSQVRGLGETQYF; cdr3_nt: TGCGCCAGCAGCCAAGTGAGAGGGCTGGGGGAGACCCAGTACTTC
v_call: TRBV10-3; j_call: TRBJ1-1; clone_size: few; d_call: -; cdr3_aa: CAISERGNTEAFF; cdr3_nt: TGTGCCATCAGTGAGAGGGGGAACACTGAAGCTTTCTTT
v_call: TRBV5-1; j_call: TRBJ2-7; clone_size: many; d_call: TRBD1; cdr3_aa: CASSPTGQGAYEQYF; cdr3_nt: TGCGCCAGCAGCCCCACGGGACAGGGGGCCTACGAGCAGTACTTC
v_call: TRBV7-9; j_call: TRBJ1-2; clone_size: -; d_call: TRBD1; cdr3_aa: CASSLRQGTNYGYTF; cdr3_nt: TGTGCCAGCAGCTTACGACAGGGTACTAACTATGGCTACACCTTC
v_call: TRBV5-1; j_call: TRBJ1-1; clone_size: many; d_call: -; cdr3_aa: CASSLQGTSAEAFF; cdr3_nt: TGCGCCAGCAGCCTCCAGGGTACTTCAGCTGAAGCTTTCTTT
v_call: TRBV27; j_call: TRBJ2-7; clone_size: many; d_call: TRBD2; cdr3_aa: CASSLSGLAGMYEQYF; cdr3_nt: TGTGCCAGCAGTTTATCCGGACTAGCGGGAATGTACGAGCAGTACTTC
v_call: TRBV29-1; j_call: TRBJ2-1; clone_size: few; d_call: TRBD2; cdr3_aa: CSAYSGRAGYNEQFF; cdr3_nt: TGCAGCGCATATAGCGGGAGGGCCGGATACAATGAGCAGTTCTTC
v_call: TRBV21-1; j_call: TRBJ2-3; clone_size: -; d_call: -; cdr3_aa: CASSNAIQGAEDTQYF; cdr3_nt: TGTGCCAGCAGCAACGCAATACAGGGGGCGGAAGATACGCAGTATTTT
v_call: TRBV28; j_call: TRBJ2-1; clone_size: many; d_call: -; cdr3_aa: CASSFGGGRLNEQFF; cdr3_nt: TGTGCCAGCAGTTTTGGGGGCGGGAGATTGAATGAGCAGTTCTTC
v_call: TRBV18; j_call: TRBJ2-3; clone_size: many; d_call: -; cdr3_aa: CASSPLASDTQYF; cdr3_nt: TGTGCCAGCTCACCATTAGCGTCAGATACGCAGTATTTT
v_call: TRBV6-6; j_call: TRBJ1-6; clone_size: few; d_call: -; cdr3_aa: CASSYPHSRSNSPLHF; cdr3_nt: TGTGCCAGCAGTTACCCGCATTCGAGGAGCAATTCACCCCTCCACTTT
v_call: TRBV11-2; j_call: TRBJ1-1; clone_size: -; d_call: -; cdr3_aa: CASSLGVMGVVNTEAFF; cdr3_nt: TGTGCCAGCAGCTTAGGGGTAATGGGAGTAGTGAACACTGAAGCTTTCTTT
v_call: TRBV7-2; j_call: TRBJ2-6; clone_size: many; d_call: -; cdr3_aa: CASSPTGGTSSSGANVLTF; cdr3_nt: TGTGCCAGCAGCCCAACAGGGGGGACTAGCAGCTCTGGGGCCAACGTCCTGACTTTC
v_call: TRBV27; j_call: TRBJ1-6; clone_size: many; d_call: -; cdr3_aa: CASSQSDSYNSPLHF; cdr3_nt: TGTGCCAGCAGTCAGTCGGACAGCTATAATTCACCCCTCCACTTT
v_call: TRBV28; j_call: TRBJ1-2; clone_size: -; d_call: -; cdr3_aa: CASSLLSYGYTF; cdr3_nt: TGTGCCAGCAGTTTATTGAGCTATGGCTACACCTTC
v_call: TRBV12-3/TRBV12-4; j_call: TRBJ1-4; clone_size: many; d_call: TRBD1; cdr3_aa: CASSSDNRGNEKLFF; cdr3_nt: TGTGCCAGCAGCTCAGACAACAGGGGAAATGAAAAACTGTTTTTT
v_call: TRBV10-3; j_call: TRBJ2-7; clone_size: many; d_call: -; cdr3_aa: CAIRLSGYYEQYF; cdr3_nt: TGTGCCATCAGACTTTCGGGCTACTACGAGCAGTACTTC
v_call: TRBV4-2; j_call: TRBJ1-6; clone_size: many; d_call: -; cdr3_aa: CASSQVQVVGSPLHF; cdr3_nt: TGTGCCAGCAGCCAAGTACAGGTGGTCGGATCACCCCTCCACTTT
v_call: TRBV4-1; j_call: TRBJ1-6; clone_size: many; d_call: TRBD1; cdr3_aa: CASSLGQDNSPLHF; cdr3_nt: TGCGCCAGCAGCCTGGGACAGGATAATTCACCCCTCCACTTT
v_call: TRBV3-1; j_call: TRBJ2-5; clone_size: -; d_call: -; cdr3_aa: CASSHGGGVKTQYF; cdr3_nt: TGTGCCAGCAGCCATGGAGGGGGGGTGAAGACCCAGTACTTC
v_call: TRBV4-1; j_call: TRBJ2-2; clone_size: many; d_call: -; cdr3_aa: CASSQVSTGELFF; cdr3_nt: TGCGCCAGCAGCCAAGTCTCCACCGGGGAGCTGTTTTTT
v_call: TRBV20-1; j_call: TRBJ1-6; clone_size: -; d_call: -; cdr3_aa: CSAPAGNSPLHF; cdr3_nt: TGCAGTGCCCCCGCGGGGAATTCACCCCTCCACTTT